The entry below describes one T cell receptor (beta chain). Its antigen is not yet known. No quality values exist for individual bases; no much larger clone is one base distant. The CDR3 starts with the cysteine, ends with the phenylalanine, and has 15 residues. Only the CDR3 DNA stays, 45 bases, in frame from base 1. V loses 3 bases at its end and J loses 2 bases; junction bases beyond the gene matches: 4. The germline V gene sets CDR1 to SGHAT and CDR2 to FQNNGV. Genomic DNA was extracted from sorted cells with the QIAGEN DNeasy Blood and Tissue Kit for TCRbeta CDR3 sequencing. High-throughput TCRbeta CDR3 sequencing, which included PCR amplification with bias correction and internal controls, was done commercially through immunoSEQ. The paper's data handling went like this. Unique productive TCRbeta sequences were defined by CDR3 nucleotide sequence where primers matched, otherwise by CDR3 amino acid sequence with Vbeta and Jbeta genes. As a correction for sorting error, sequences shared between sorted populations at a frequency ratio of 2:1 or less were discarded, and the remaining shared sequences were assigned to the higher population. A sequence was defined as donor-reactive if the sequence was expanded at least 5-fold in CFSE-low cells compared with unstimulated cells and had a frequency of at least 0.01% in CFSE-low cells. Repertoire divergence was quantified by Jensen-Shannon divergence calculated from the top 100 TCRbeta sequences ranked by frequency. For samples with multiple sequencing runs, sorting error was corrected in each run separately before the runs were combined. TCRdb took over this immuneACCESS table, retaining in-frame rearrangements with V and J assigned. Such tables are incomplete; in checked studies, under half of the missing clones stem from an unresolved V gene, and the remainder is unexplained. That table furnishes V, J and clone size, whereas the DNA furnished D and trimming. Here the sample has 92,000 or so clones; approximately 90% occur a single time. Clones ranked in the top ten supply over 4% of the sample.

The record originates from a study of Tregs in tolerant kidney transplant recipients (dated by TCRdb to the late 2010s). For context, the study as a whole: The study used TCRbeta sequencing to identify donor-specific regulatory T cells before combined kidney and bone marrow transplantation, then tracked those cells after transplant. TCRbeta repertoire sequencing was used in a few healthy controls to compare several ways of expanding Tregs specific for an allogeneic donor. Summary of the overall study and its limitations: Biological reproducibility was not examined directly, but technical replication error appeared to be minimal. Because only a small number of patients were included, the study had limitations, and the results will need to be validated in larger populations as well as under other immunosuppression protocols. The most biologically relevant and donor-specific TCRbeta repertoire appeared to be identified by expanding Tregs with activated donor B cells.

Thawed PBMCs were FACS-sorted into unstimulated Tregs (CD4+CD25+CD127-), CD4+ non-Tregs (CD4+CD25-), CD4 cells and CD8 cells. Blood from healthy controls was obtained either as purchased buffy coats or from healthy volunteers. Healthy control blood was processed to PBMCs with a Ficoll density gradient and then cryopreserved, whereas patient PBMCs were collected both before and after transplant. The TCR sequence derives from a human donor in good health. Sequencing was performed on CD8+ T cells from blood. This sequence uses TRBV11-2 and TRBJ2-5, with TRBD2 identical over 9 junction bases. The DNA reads TGTGCCAGCAGCTTCTTAGCGGGGGCTCAAGAGACCCAGTACTTC. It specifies CASSFLAGAQETQYF.